The clone carrying this T cell receptor (beta chain) has more than one count but fewer than ten. Primers: 60 V beta forward and 13 J beta reverse. Assay used: immunoSEQ multiplex PCR; TCRdb lists only in-frame clones, some missing. Of about 38,000 clones listed, 70% to 85% are singletons. Patients had residual fresh-frozen tumor tissue and more than two years of survival data. V lost 5 bases and J lost 7; bases outside the gene matches: 8. In germline, CDR1 is SGHAT, CDR2 FQNNGV. The CDR3 runs 13 residues. The record originates from a study of glioma-infiltrating T cells after dendritic cell vaccination. Study overall: Dendritic cell vaccination trial patients had either newly diagnosed or recurrent glioblastoma.

Source: blood, taken before dendritic cell vaccination. The V and J genes are TRBV11-2 and TRBJ2-7; 7 positions agree with TRBD1. The TCR was taken from a human donor with glioblastoma. The CDR3 DNA follows: TGTGCCAGCAGCCAGGGGGAAGCGAGAGAGCAGTACTTC. It encodes CASSQGEAREQYF.